A single sample gave rise to the 27 T cell receptor beta chains below, sequenced in a study of long-term antiretroviral therapy in people with HIV (dated by TCRdb to 2022 to 2024). The immunoSEQ hsTCRB v3.0 assay was used at survey level resolution to sequence the TRB variable region. TCRdb mirrors the immuneACCESS table, restricted to in-frame sequences. Some clones are absent from its copies; in checked studies, under half trace to an unresolved V gene, and the reason for the others is unknown. The sample profile shows around 40,000 clones; over 75% of them were found once. The top ten hold more than 9% of the sample. The material was unsorted PBMCs, obtained 2.2 years after starting antiretroviral therapy. The origin of the receptors is a man between 18 and 29 years old with HIV.

The chain carries TRBV5-5 and TRBJ2-2; D may match TRBD1 or TRBD2 (5 bases each). CDR3 size: 19 residues. The ends were cut back, 2 bases at V and 4 bases at J, with 24 bases in the middle. Germline CDR1 is SGHKS and CDR2 is YYEKEE (reference sequence). The CDR3 region has the DNA TGTGCCAGCAGCTTTGCTAGCCAAAGGACATTTACCTTCACCGGGGAGCTGTTTTTT. It yields the protein CASSFASQRTFTFTGELFF.

The chain links TRBV2 to TRBJ1-1; D unclear. Germline CDR1 reads SNHLY; CDR2 reads FYNNEI. V gave up 4 bases and J gave up 0 bases, with 9 bases separating them. The CDR3 is 14 amino acids. The DNA of the CDR3 is TGTGCCAGCAGTGGTGGGCAGTTGAACACTGAAGCTTTCTTT. Its protein is CASSGGQLNTEAFF.

This chain links TRBV7-2 with TRBJ2-7; TRBD2 matches 9 bases. The junction had 4 bases not matched to a gene; V was cut back by 5 bases and J by 2 bases. This CDR3 has 14 amino acids. Per germline, CDR1 SGHTA and CDR2 FQGNSA. CDR3 nucleotide sequence: TGTGCCAGCAGCCAGCGGGGGGTTCCCTACGAGCAGTACTTC. This gives the protein CASSQRGVPYEQYF.

The chain joins TRBV5-5 to TRBJ2-7, with 8 positions matching TRBD2. This CDR3 is built from 18 residues. V shed 2 bases, J shed 5 bases, and the junction held 18 bases outside the gene matches. Germline CDR1 and CDR2: SGHKS and YYEKEE (reference sequence). The CDR3 sequence: CASSFLVAGIRPLDEQYF. The CDR3 DNA follows: TGTGCCAGCAGCTTTCTGGTAGCGGGAATCCGTCCCCTTGACGAGCAGTACTTC.

The chain has TRBV10-3 and TRBJ2-2, with D hard to call. The CDR3 totals 18 residues. V lost 5 bases and J 0 bases, leaving 19 bases between the germline ends. Germline-derived CDR1 and CDR2 are ENHRY and SYGVKD. Here the CDR3 DNA reads TGTGCCATCAGTTCGGTTAGCCAAACCCTCGCGAACACCGGGGAGCTGTTTTTT. Translated, it gives CAISSVSQTLANTGELFF.

The chain recombines TRBV5-6 with TRBJ2-5, with a tentative D call TRBD2 (6 bases). Germline V CDR1 and CDR2: SGHDT, YYEEEE. V was pared by 3 bases and J by 5 bases, with 17 bases between. CDR3 size: 15 residues. CDR3 sequence: CASSYFSGVGETQYF. DNA for the CDR3: TGTGCCAGCAGCTACTTCTCGGGAGTGGGGGAGACCCAGTACTTC.

This chain links TRBV13 with TRBJ1-5; no clear D gene. Trimming left V 1 base short and J 7 bases short, with 11 bases between. The CDR3 has 14 amino acids. CDR1 is PRHDT and CDR2 is FYEKMQ in the germline V gene (reference sequence). CDR3 sequence: CASSLAGGNQPQHF. The CDR3 DNA reads TGTGCCAGCAGCTTAGCTGGAGGGAACCAGCCCCAGCATTTT.

This clone was seen more than once but under ten times. The V call is TRBV2, the J call TRBJ1-2; 7 nucleotides match TRBD1. The CDR3 is made up of 15 amino acids. The trim removed 7 bases at V and 5 bases at J, leaving 13 bases unmatched. Germline CDR1 SNHLY, CDR2 FYNNEI. The CDR3 nucleotides read TGTGCCAGCACTGGGCAGGGGAGGGGGCTGTATGGCTACACCTTC. This gives the protein CASTGQGRGLYGYTF.

This clone was counted a single time. The gene calls are TRBV7-9 and TRBJ2-3; TRBD2 aligns across 14 bases. CDR1 and CDR2 (germline): SEHNR, FQNEAQ (reference sequence). CDR3 size: 18 residues. Trimming at V came to 3 bases and at J to 4 bases, leaving 9 bases not matched to a gene. CDR3 sequence: CASSFQMGLAGEADTQYF. As DNA, the CDR3 is TGTGCCAGCAGCTTCCAGATGGGACTAGCGGGAGAGGCAGATACGCAGTATTTT.

This clone has more than one count but fewer than ten. The genes are TRBV30 and TRBJ1-1; TRBD1 matches at 11 bases. The junction had 4 bases not matched to a gene; V was cut back by 3 bases and J by 4 bases. This CDR3 has 14 residues. From germline, CDR1 is GTSNPN and CDR2 SVGIG (reference sequence). CDR3 nucleotides: TGTGCCTGGAGCGGCGGGACAGGGGGCACTGAAGCTTTCTTT. Translated, it gives CAWSGGTGGTEAFF.

The count of this clone is one. This chain uses TRBV12-5 with TRBJ1-1; D remains unclear. Germline lookup yields CDR1 LGHNT and CDR2 FRNRAP. With 6 bases removed from V and 1 base from J, the gap between germline ends came to 6 bases. The CDR3 runs to 12 residues. Here the CDR3 reads CASGRSNTEAFF. CDR3 coding DNA: TGTGCTAGTGGGCGGTCGAACACTGAAGCTTTCTTT.

The rearrangement links TRBV7-6 to TRBJ1-5, with D uncertain. The CDR3 contains 13 residues. Germline V gene lookup returns CDR1 SGHVS and CDR2 FNYEAQ. The ends were cut back, 2 bases at V and 5 bases at J, with 7 bases in the middle. The CDR3 region is CASSLQVDQPQHF. In nucleotides, the CDR3 is TGTGCCAGCAGCTTACAAGTGGATCAGCCCCAGCATTTT.

The CDR3 sequence is CASSSRRSNQPQHF. The CDR3 coding sequence is TGTGCCAGCAGTTCCAGGCGTAGCAATCAGCCCCAGCATTTT. The chain has TRBV27 and TRBJ1-5; no clear D. V was clipped by 4 bases and J by 0 bases, with 7 bases between them. Germline V lookup: CDR1 MNHEY, CDR2 SMNVEV (reference sequence). CDR3 size: 14 residues.

Worth noting for this clone: Its ends do not fully match the called genes, so a read error is possible. This CDR3 is also generated by other DNA sequences in the sample. The V call is TRBV14, the J call TRBJ1-2; TRBD1 aligns across 7 bases. CDR3 length equals 13 residues. Germline CDR1 SGHDN, CDR2 FVKESK. CDR3 bases: TGTGCTAGCAGCGGACAGGTTAACTATGGCTACACCTTC. Translating it yields CASSGQVNYGYTF.

This sequence joins TRBV7-8 and TRBJ1-1; D not certain. The length of the CDR3 is 11 residues. Trimming removed 5 bases from V and 8 bases from J, with 9 bases in between. Germline V gene lookup returns CDR1 SGHVS and CDR2 FQNEAQ. The CDR3 here is CASSPLTEAFF. The DNA for the CDR3 is TGTGCCAGCAGCCCTCTCACAGAAGCTTTCTTT.

The rearrangement uses TRBV5-1 and TRBJ1-4; unclear D gene. Germline V gene sequence: CDR1 SGHRS, CDR2 YFSETQ. There are 14 residues in the CDR3. V was shortened by 4 bases and J by 7 bases, with 14 bases between the two germline ends. In DNA form, the CDR3 reads TGCGCCAGCAGCCCCCGGACCTCCTTTGAAAAACTGTTTTTT. Translation gives CASSPRTSFEKLFF.

This clone was observed a handful of times. The rearrangement joins TRBV7-8 to TRBJ2-3; unclear D gene. Trimming cost V 2 bases and J 5 bases, with 8 bases left between them. The germline CDR1 and CDR2 sequences are SGHVS and FQNEAQ. CDR3 length: 13 residues. In nucleotides, the CDR3 is TGTGCCAGCAGCTTACGCTCGGTAGATACGCAGTATTTT. Its protein product is CASSLRSVDTQYF.

V usage is TRBV5-1 and J usage is TRBJ2-3; 7 bases line up with TRBD1. The germline gives CDR1 SGHRS, CDR2 YFSETQ. The CDR3 runs 16 residues. The trim removed 7 bases at V and 5 bases at J, leaving 16 bases unmatched. CDR3 nucleotide sequence: TGCGCCAGCTCCTCAAGGGCAGGGGGATTAGGAGATACGCAGTATTTT. Translation: CASSSRAGGLGDTQYF.

This chain links TRBV5-5 with TRBJ1-1; D is unclear. Germline V lookup: CDR1 SGHKS, CDR2 YYEKEE (reference sequence). The CDR3 length is 16 residues. Trimming pared 0 bases from V and 0 bases from J, leaving 12 bases between. CDR3 coding DNA: TGTGCCAGCAGCTTGGTTGTGGGAGGAATGAACACTGAAGCTTTCTTT. It codes for CASSLVVGGMNTEAFF. The full variable domain, completed using reference TRBV5-5 and TRBJ1-1, is DAGVTQSPTHLIKTRGQQVTLRCSPISGHKSVSWYQQVLGQGPQFIFQYYEKEERGRGNFPDRFSARQFPNYSSELNVNALLLGDSALYLCASSLVVGGMNTEAFFGQGTRLTVV.

J is TRBJ1-1 and V is TRBV19; D is possibly TRBD1 (5 bases). V gave up 6 bases and J gave up 2 bases, with 13 bases separating them. The CDR3 contains 14 residues. The V gene's germline CDR1 is LNHDA and CDR2 SQIVND (reference sequence). The DNA of the CDR3 is TGTGCCAGTAGGTTCGGGGCCCTTAACACTGAAGCTTTCTTT. Its translation: CASRFGALNTEAFF.

The chain has TRBV9 and TRBJ2-5; the D gene is possibly TRBD2 (5 bases). V was trimmed by 3 bases and J by 9 bases, leaving 12 bases between them. The germline V gene encodes CDR1 SGDLS and CDR2 YYNGEE. The CDR3 is 12 residues long. CDR3: CASSGANGAQYF. CDR3 DNA: TGTGCCAGCAGCGGAGCCAACGGGGCCCAGTACTTC.

V usage is TRBV6-9 and J usage is TRBJ2-1; D gene uncertain. Per germline, CDR1 MNHGY and CDR2 SVAAGI. V lost 6 bases to trimming and J lost 4 bases, with 10 bases between them. The CDR3 runs 13 residues. This CDR3 reads CASSPDQYNEQFF. The CDR3 DNA follows: TGTGCCAGCAGCCCTGACCAGTACAATGAGCAGTTCTTC.

V is TRBV2 and J is TRBJ2-7; the D gene could be TRBD1 or TRBD2 (5 bases each). CDR1 and CDR2 from the germline V gene are SNHLY and FYNNEI. This CDR3 has 14 residues. With 7 bases removed from V and 0 bases from J, the gap between germline ends came to 13 bases. CDR3 bases: TGTGCCAGCAATTGGGACCGCAGCTCCTACGAGCAGTACTTC. This codes for CASNWDRSSYEQYF.

J is TRBJ2-7 and V is TRBV28, with 9 bases lining up with TRBD1. V lost 1 base, J lost 6 bases, and 4 bases stayed unmatched. The CDR3 covers 14 residues. Germline V CDR1 and CDR2: MDHEN, SYDVKM. CDR3 sequence reads: CASSLLGTGLEQYF. CDR3 sequence (DNA): TGTGCCAGCAGTTTATTGGGGACAGGGCTCGAGCAGTACTTC.

The chain couples TRBV5-6 to TRBJ2-4; D is unresolved. The CDR3 has 14 residues. V lost 0 bases and J lost 1, with 5 bases in between. Germline V lookup: CDR1 SGHDT, CDR2 YYEEEE. CDR3 residues: CASSLGSAKNIQYF. The CDR3 nucleotides read TGTGCCAGCAGCTTGGGCTCGGCCAAAAACATTCAGTACTTC.

In this sample, this clone turned up once. The chain uses TRBV27 and TRBJ2-7; possible D gene TRBD2, 5 bases. The CDR3 contains 13 residues. The V and J ends lost 3 bases and 7 bases respectively, with 13 bases between them. The V gene's germline CDR1 is MNHEY and CDR2 SMNVEV (reference sequence). CDR3 coding DNA: TGTGCCAGCAGTTTGGTCACGCCGGGGGAGCAGTACTTC. It yields the protein CASSLVTPGEQYF.

V gene TRBV9 combines with J gene TRBJ2-1; D unclear. The CDR3 spans 11 residues. The germline V and J ends were trimmed by 7 bases and 10 bases, with 12 bases remaining between them. Germline CDR1 reads SGDLS; CDR2 reads YYNGEE. The CDR3 DNA follows: TGTGCCAGCGGGATGGTACGGGAGCAGTTCTTC. Translation gives CASGMVREQFF.